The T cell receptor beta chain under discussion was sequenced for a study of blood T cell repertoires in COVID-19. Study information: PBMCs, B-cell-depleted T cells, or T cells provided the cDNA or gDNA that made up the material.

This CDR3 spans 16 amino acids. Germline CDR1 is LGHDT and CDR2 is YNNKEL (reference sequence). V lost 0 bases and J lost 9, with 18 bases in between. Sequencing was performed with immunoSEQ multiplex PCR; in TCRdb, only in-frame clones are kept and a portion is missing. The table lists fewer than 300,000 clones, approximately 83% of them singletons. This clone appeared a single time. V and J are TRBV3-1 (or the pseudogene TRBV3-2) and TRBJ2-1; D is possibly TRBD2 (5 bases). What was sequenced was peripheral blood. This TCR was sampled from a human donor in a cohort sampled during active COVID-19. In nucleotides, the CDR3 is TGTGCCAGCAGCCAAGATCTCCGAATAGGCGGGTCTGAGCAGTTCTTC. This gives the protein CASSQDLRIGGSEQFF.